Below, 24 T cell receptor beta chains from the same sample are listed, as sequenced in a study of T cell changes during pregnancy in multiple sclerosis. Sequencing was performed with immunoSEQ multiplex PCR; in TCRdb, only in-frame clones are kept and a portion is missing. There are tens of thousands of clones in the sample; approximately 90% occur only once, and around 0.5% lies in the top ten. The source was CD4+ T cells from peripheral blood mononuclear cells, collected in the third trimester of pregnancy. The source of these receptors is a female donor in good health, enrolled as a control in a pregnancy study.

This rearrangement joins TRBV10-3 to TRBJ1-2, with D hard to call. Germline V gene lookup returns CDR1 ENHRY and CDR2 SYGVKD. There are 17 residues in the CDR3. V shed 6 bases and J shed 2 bases, with 22 bases lying between them. CDR3 sequence (DNA): TGTGCCATCAGCGATTCCTATATTAATAAGAGGAACTATGGCTACACCTTC. Residues: CAISDSYINKRNYGYTF.

This sequence joins TRBV30 and TRBJ2-1; possible D gene TRBD2, 7 bases. This CDR3 comprises 16 residues. Germline V gene sequence: CDR1 GTSNPN, CDR2 SVGIG (reference sequence). V lost 3 bases and J lost 1, with 16 bases in between. DNA for the CDR3: TGTGCCTGGAGGGGTCGGGGGGCGTTTTCCTACAATGAGCAGTTCTTC. It yields the protein CAWRGRGAFSYNEQFF.

The rearrangement links TRBV28 to TRBJ2-7; the match to TRBD1 covers 7 bases. Looked up from germline, CDR1 is MDHEN and CDR2 is SYDVKM. The CDR3 length is 14 residues. The junction had 6 bases not matched to a gene; V was cut back by 5 bases and J by 2 bases. Written as DNA, the CDR3 is TGTGCCAGCAGTCCCCACAGGGGTACCTACGAGCAGTACTTC. Translating it yields CASSPHRGTYEQYF. Full variable domain (outside the CDR3, taken from reference TRBV28 and TRBJ2-7): DVKVTQSSRYLVKRTGEKVFLECVQDMDHENMFWYRQDPGLGLRLIYFSYDVKMKEKGDIPEGYSVSREKKERFSLILESASTNQTSMYLCASSPHRGTYEQYFGPGTRLTVT.

The rearrangement links TRBV7-2 to TRBJ2-5, with D tentatively TRBD1 (5 bases). This CDR3 comprises 15 residues. Trimming took off 2 bases at V and 5 bases at J, with 15 bases between the two ends. CDR1 is SGHTA, CDR2 FQGNSA, per germline. The CDR3 sequence is CASSLSGAAAETQYF. CDR3 DNA: TGTGCCAGCAGCTTATCTGGGGCCGCAGCGGAGACCCAGTACTTC.

The chain carries TRBV11-3 and TRBJ2-1; 11 bases match TRBD2. V trimming: 5 bases; J trimming: 4 bases; junction bases outside the gene matches: 4. The CDR3 consists of 15 residues. Germline CDR1 is SGHNT and CDR2 is YENEEA. The CDR3 region has the DNA TGTGCCAGCAGCACGGGGACTAGCGGTTACAATGAGCAGTTCTTC. Translated: CASSTGTSGYNEQFF. Full variable domain (missing parts from reference TRBV11-3 and TRBJ2-1): EAGVVQSPRYKIIEKKQPVAFWCNPISGHNTLYWYLQNLGQGPELLIRYENEEAVDDSQLPKDRFSAERLKGVDSTLKIQPAELGDSAVYLCASSTGTSGYNEQFFGPGTRLTVL.

This chain uses TRBV7-9 with TRBJ2-2, with 9 positions matching TRBD1. Germline V gene lookup returns CDR1 SEHNR and CDR2 FQNEAQ (reference sequence). The CDR3 loop spans 14 amino acids. Trimming at V came to 6 bases and at J to 4 bases, leaving 3 bases not matched to a gene. CDR3 residues: CASREQGATGELFF. In DNA, the CDR3 is TGTGCCAGCAGAGAACAGGGGGCCACCGGGGAGCTGTTTTTT.

DNA of the CDR3: TGTGCCTCCCTTACGGGGGCCTACGAGCAGTACTTC. Its translation: CASLTGAYEQYF. The chain combines TRBV30 with TRBJ2-7; the D gene is possibly TRBD2 (6 bases). The V gene's germline CDR1 is GTSNPN and CDR2 SVGIG (reference sequence). The length of the CDR3 is 12 residues. V lost 7 bases, J lost 2 bases, and 12 bases lay in between.

The V and J genes are TRBV19 and TRBJ1-5; D is perhaps TRBD1 (5 bases). Germline loops: CDR1 LNHDA, CDR2 SQIVND (reference sequence). This CDR3 is built from 13 residues. Trimming took off 4 bases at V and 8 bases at J, with 12 bases between the two ends. CDR3 bases: TGTGCCAGTAGTAGTCGGGGGTCGGAGCCCCAGCATTTT. The encoded protein is CASSSRGSEPQHF.

The J gene is TRBJ2-1, the V gene TRBV7-2; TRBD2 matches at 10 bases. The CDR3 runs to 15 residues. Trimming cost V 6 bases and J 9 bases; bases outside gene matches: 11. The V gene's germline CDR1 is SGHTA and CDR2 FQGNSA. The CDR3 protein is CASRNERGGQGEQFF. In DNA, the CDR3 is TGTGCCAGCAGGAACGAGCGGGGGGGCCAGGGTGAGCAGTTCTTC.

J is TRBJ1-6 and V is TRBV6-6, with D possibly being TRBD1 (6 bases). Germline-derived CDR1 and CDR2 are MNHNY and SVGAGI (reference sequence). Trimming cost V 5 bases and J 5 bases, with 13 bases left between them. The CDR3 totals 15 residues. The CDR3 nucleotides are TGTGCCAGCAGTCCTCGGACAGCCAATAATTCACCCCTCCACTTT. Translation gives CASSPRTANNSPLHF.

The chain couples TRBV5-1 to TRBJ2-7; 7 bases match TRBD2. The CDR3 extends over 12 amino acids. In germline, CDR1 is SGHRS, CDR2 YFSETQ. V shed 4 bases and J 6 bases; nucleotides not matched to a gene: 4. CDR3 protein: CASSGGGGEQYF. CDR3 coding DNA: TGCGCCAGCAGCGGCGGGGGTGGCGAGCAGTACTTC.

J is TRBJ2-1 and V is TRBV6-4; 9 bases are shared with TRBD2. CDR3 size: 15 residues. In germline, CDR1 is MRHNA, CDR2 SNTAGT. J lost 4 bases, V lost 6 bases, and 7 bases had no gene match. CDR3 sequence: CASRVQAGGYNEQFF. The CDR3 bases are TGTGCCAGCAGAGTACAAGCGGGAGGTTACAATGAGCAGTTCTTC.

This clone has a handful of counts. The V call is TRBV30, the J call TRBJ1-4; D is possibly TRBD1 (5 bases). Trimming removed 4 bases from V and 14 bases from J, with 11 bases in between. This CDR3 is 10 amino acids long. CDR1 is GTSNPN, CDR2 SVGIG, per germline (reference sequence). CDR3 residues: CAWKGNRLFF. CDR3 DNA sequence: TGTGCCTGGAAGGGTAACAGGCTGTTTTTT.

This chain links TRBV5-3 with TRBJ1-5; TRBD1 is a possible D gene (5 bases). TRBV5-3 is identified as an open reading frame with a role that is uncertain. The length of the CDR3 is 14 residues. Trimming took 10 bases from V and 3 from J, leaving 17 bases between them. In DNA form, the CDR3 reads TGTGCCCCCCCGGGGGAGGCCATCAATCAGCCCCAGCATTTT. This translates into CAPPGEAINQPQHF.

The V and J genes are TRBV5-1 and TRBJ1-4; tentatively, D is TRBD1 (5 bases). V lost 3 bases, J lost 4 bases, and 10 bases lay in between. The CDR3 contains 14 residues. From germline, CDR1 is SGHRS and CDR2 YFSETQ. The DNA of the CDR3 is TGCGCCAGCAGCTCCACGGGGGGTAATGAAAAACTGTTTTTT. Translating gives CASSSTGGNEKLFF.

This clone was detected once. The chain employs TRBV5-1 and TRBJ2-4, with a tentative D call TRBD1 (6 bases). Trimming shortened V by 6 bases and J by 8 bases, and 18 bases separated the two germline ends. From germline, CDR1 is SGHRS and CDR2 YFSETQ. CDR3 length: 14 amino acids. CDR3 protein: CASTYGNREDIQYF. DNA for the CDR3: TGCGCCAGCACCTACGGAAACAGGGAAGACATTCAGTACTTC.

This clone was detected only a few times. This chain joins TRBV7-9 and TRBJ1-2; 8 positions agree with TRBD1. V lost 2 bases and J lost 7; bases outside the gene matches: 3. Germline V gives CDR1 SEHNR, CDR2 FQNEAQ (reference sequence). The CDR3 spans 13 residues. CDR3 in DNA: TGTGCCAGCAGCTTACAGGGGGCTGGTGGCTACACCTTC. It yields the protein CASSLQGAGGYTF.

The chain employs TRBV28 and TRBJ1-2; TRBD1 matches at 7 bases. V dropped 2 bases and J dropped 2; count of bases not matched to a gene: 14. The V gene's germline CDR1 is MDHEN and CDR2 SYDVKM. The CDR3 is made up of 18 amino acids. CDR3 sequence reads: CASSLPGLRTGDNYGYTF. The CDR3 DNA is TGTGCCAGCAGTTTACCAGGACTACGTACAGGGGACAACTATGGCTACACCTTC.

This sequence joins TRBV7-9 and TRBJ2-1, with 13 positions matching TRBD2. Germline V lookup: CDR1 SEHNR, CDR2 FQNEAQ (reference sequence). The length of the CDR3 is 17 residues. V trimming: 2 bases; J trimming: 5 bases; junction bases outside the gene matches: 6. CDR3 sequence: CASSLKLAGGLNNEQFF. Written as DNA, the CDR3 is TGTGCCAGCAGCTTAAAACTAGCGGGAGGGCTTAACAATGAGCAGTTCTTC.

The V call is TRBV2, the J call TRBJ2-1; D may be TRBD2 (6 bases). Looked up from germline, CDR1 is SNHLY and CDR2 is FYNNEI. V lost 6 bases to trimming and J lost 10 bases, with 16 bases between them. The CDR3 spans 13 residues. CDR3 amino acids: CASRETSFNEQFF. Here the CDR3 DNA reads TGTGCCAGCAGGGAGACTAGTTTCAACGAGCAGTTCTTC.

This clone was counted only a few times. The same CDR3 is also encoded by other DNA sequences in this sample. The genes are TRBV19 and TRBJ1-1, with D tentatively TRBD1 (5 bases). V lost 3 bases, J lost 5 bases, and 10 bases lay in between. The CDR3 spans 13 residues. CDR1 and CDR2 (germline): LNHDA, SQIVND (reference sequence). CDR3 amino acids: CASSIIGGTEAFF. CDR3 nucleotides: TGTGCCAGTAGTATTATCGGGGGGACTGAAGCTTTCTTT. The complete variable domain, with remaining parts taken from reference TRBV19 and TRBJ1-1, reads DGGITQSPKYLFRKEGQNVTLSCEQNLNHDAMYWYRQDPGQGLRLIYYSQIVNDFQKGDIAEGYSVSREKKESFPLTVTSAQKNPTAFYLCASSIIGGTEAFFGQGTRLTVV.

The V gene is TRBV27, the J gene TRBJ2-7; 10 nucleotides align to TRBD2. V was pared by 6 bases and J by 2 bases, with 4 bases of the junction left unmatched. This CDR3 has 14 amino acids. CDR1 is MNHEY, CDR2 SMNVEV, per germline (reference sequence). The CDR3 reads CASRWTSGPYEQYF. The CDR3, as DNA: TGTGCCAGCAGATGGACTAGCGGACCCTACGAGCAGTACTTC.

The J gene is TRBJ2-7, the V gene TRBV30; weak D call: TRBD2 (6 bases). The germline gives CDR1 GTSNPN, CDR2 SVGIG (reference sequence). The CDR3 runs to 13 residues. V shed 5 bases and J shed 2 bases, with 13 bases lying between them. The CDR3 is CAWDGDSTYEQYF. CDR3 DNA sequence: TGTGCCTGGGACGGGGACTCAACCTACGAGCAGTACTTC.

The chain has TRBV7-9 and TRBJ1-2; the match to TRBD1 covers 7 bases. The germline V gene has CDR1 SEHNR and CDR2 FQNEAQ (reference sequence). The V gene end was trimmed by 6 bases and the J gene end by 6 bases; junction bases not matched to a gene: 4. CDR3 size: 12 residues. The CDR3 region is CASSSTGNGYTF. Here the CDR3 DNA reads TGTGCCAGCAGTTCGACAGGGAATGGCTACACCTTC.